Sequencing of this TCR beta chain was carried out in a study of T cells in Graves' hyperthyroidism and ophthalmopathy. CDR3 size: 14 residues. Germline CDR1 reads DFQATT; CDR2 reads SNEGSKA (reference sequence). V dropped 5 bases and J dropped 4 bases, with 12 bases sitting between them. Amplified TCR beta CDR3 regions came from RNA transcripts. The study used the HTBI primer set for a first-round RT-PCR of the TCR CDR3. TCRdb recomputed calls from the multiplex PCR reads with MiXCR, one row per CDR3 protein. The sample shows 480,000 or so distinct CDR3 sequences, 35% to 50% of them seen only once. This clonotype was detected once.

The V gene is TRBV20-1, the J gene TRBJ2-6, with D possibly matching TRBD1 (6 bases). This TCR was recovered from an adult woman with Graves' disease, either hyperthyroidism or ophthalmopathy (not recorded which). The material sequenced was peripheral blood or thyroid tissue (not recorded which). The CDR3: CSASVGTGANVLTF. The CDR3 DNA reads as TGCAGTGCTTCGGTTGGGACAGGGGCCAACGTCCTGACTTTC.